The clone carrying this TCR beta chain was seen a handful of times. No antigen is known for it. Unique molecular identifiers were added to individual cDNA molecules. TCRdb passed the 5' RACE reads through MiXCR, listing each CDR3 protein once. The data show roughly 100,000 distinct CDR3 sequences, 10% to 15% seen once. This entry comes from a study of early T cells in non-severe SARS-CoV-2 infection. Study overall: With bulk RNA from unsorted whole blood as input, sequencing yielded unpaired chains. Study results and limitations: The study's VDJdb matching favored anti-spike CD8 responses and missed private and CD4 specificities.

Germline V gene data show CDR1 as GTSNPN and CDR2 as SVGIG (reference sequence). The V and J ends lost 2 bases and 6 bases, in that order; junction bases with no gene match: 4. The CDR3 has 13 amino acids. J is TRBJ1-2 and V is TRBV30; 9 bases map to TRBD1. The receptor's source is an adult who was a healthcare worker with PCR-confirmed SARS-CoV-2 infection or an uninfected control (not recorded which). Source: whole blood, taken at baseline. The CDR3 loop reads CAWSPTGGNGYTF. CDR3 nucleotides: TGTGCCTGGAGTCCGACAGGGGGAAATGGCTACACCTTC.